These 18 T cell receptor beta chains were all obtained from the same sample, sequenced in a study of shared clonotypes between healthy human individuals. Some clones are missing from TCRdb's copy, which holds only in-frame ones; the method was immunoSEQ multiplex PCR. The sample lists about 1.5 million clones, 95% to 99% occurring once. Sequences were obtained from naive CD4+ T cells sorted from blood. Subset here: CD45RA+ positively selected. The receptors here all came from a man between 25 and 39 years old in good health.

The gene calls are TRBV6-1 and TRBJ2-7, with TRBD1 matching 7 bases. This CDR3 is 15 amino acids long. Trimming removed 3 bases from V and 4 bases from J; junction bases left unmatched: 9. Per the germline V gene, CDR1 is MNHNS and CDR2 is SASEGT. Here the CDR3 DNA reads TGTGCCAGCAGTGACCACAGGGGCATCATGTACGAGCAGTACTTC. Protein: CASSDHRGIMYEQYF.

The V call is TRBV4-1, the J call TRBJ2-7, with D uncertain. The CDR3 runs 17 residues. Per germline, CDR1 MGHRA and CDR2 YSYEKL. Trimming took off 1 base at V and 2 bases at J, with 18 bases between the two ends. Here the CDR3 reads CASSQVPLVRLAYEQYF. CDR3 sequence (DNA): TGCGCCAGCAGCCAAGTCCCCCTGGTGAGGCTAGCCTACGAGCAGTACTTC.

As DNA, the CDR3 is TGTGCCAGCAGTGCAGGGGCGCTTTCACCCCCCGGGGAGCTGTTTTTT. Its translation is CASSAGALSPPGELFF. This chain links TRBV7-9 with TRBJ2-2; weak D call: TRBD1 (6 bases). The CDR3 runs to 16 residues. The germline gives CDR1 SEHNR, CDR2 FQNEAQ (reference sequence). The V and J ends lost 6 bases and 6 bases respectively, with 20 bases between them.

The chain is built from TRBV29-1 and TRBJ2-6; 7 bases fit TRBD1. From germline, CDR1 is SQVTM and CDR2 ANQGSEA. With V trimmed by 6 bases and J by 0 bases, 5 bases remained unmatched. The CDR3 loop spans 15 amino acids. CDR3: CSVTGVSSGANVLTF. CDR3 sequence (DNA): TGCAGCGTCACAGGGGTAAGCTCTGGGGCCAACGTCCTGACTTTC.

The chain couples TRBV18 to TRBJ2-5; TRBD2 aligns across 11 bases. The CDR3 is 19 residues long. The germline V gene has CDR1 KGHSH and CDR2 LQKENI. V dropped 5 bases and J dropped 3; count of bases not matched to a gene: 17. The CDR3 DNA sequence: TGTGCCAGCTCAAGCATATTCGGAACTAGCGGGAGAAGTAAAGAGACCCAGTACTTC. As protein: CASSSIFGTSGRSKETQYF.

J is TRBJ2-7 and V is TRBV10-3; 9 bases line up with TRBD2. The CDR3 has 14 residues. Germline CDR1 ENHRY, CDR2 SYGVKD. Trimming cost V 8 bases and J 5 bases; bases outside gene matches: 10. The CDR3 DNA reads TGTGCCATCGGGGCGGCGGGAGGGCCACACGAGCAGTACTTC. Translation: CAIGAAGGPHEQYF.

V gene TRBV6-1 combines with J gene TRBJ2-6; D not resolved. CDR1 and CDR2 (germline): MNHNS, SASEGT. The CDR3 has 17 residues. V was clipped by 0 bases and J by 0 bases, with 9 bases between them. The CDR3 spells CASSEAGPSSGANVLTF. The DNA of the CDR3 is TGTGCCAGCAGTGAAGCAGGGCCCTCCTCTGGGGCCAACGTCCTGACTTTC.

The V gene is TRBV5-1, the J gene TRBJ2-7; possible D gene TRBD2, 5 bases. The length of the CDR3 is 14 residues. Germline-derived CDR1 and CDR2 are SGHRS and YFSETQ. The V gene lost 3 bases and the J gene lost 5 bases, with 15 bases spanning the gap. CDR3 nucleotides: TGCGCCAGCAGCTCTTTTAAGGGAGAAGACGAGCAGTACTTC. This sequence encodes CASSSFKGEDEQYF.

V and J are TRBV11-2 and TRBJ2-2; 7 bases agree with TRBD2. CDR1 SGHAT and CDR2 FQNNGV come from the germline V gene. The CDR3 is made up of 15 amino acids. The V segment lost 4 bases and the J segment 1 base; nucleotides outside the gene matches: 3. The CDR3 region has the DNA TGTGCCAGCAGCTCAGGACTAGAGAACACCGGGGAGCTGTTTTTT. Protein sequence: CASSSGLENTGELFF.

In this sample, this clone turned up once. Other DNA sequences in the same sample also yield this CDR3. The chain has TRBV5-4 and TRBJ2-7; no clear D. Germline CDR1 and CDR2: SGHNT and YYREEE (reference sequence). The CDR3 has 13 amino acids. V lost 3 bases, J lost 0 bases, and 7 bases lay in between. CDR3 in amino acids: CASSYLSSYEQYF. CDR3 DNA sequence: TGTGCCAGCAGCTATCTCTCCTCCTACGAGCAGTACTTC. The full variable domain, in which reference TRBV5-4 and TRBJ2-7 provide the parts outside the CDR3, is ETGVTQSPTHLIKTRGQQVTLRCSSQSGHNTVSWYQQALGQGPQFIFQYYREEENGRGNFPPRFSGLQFPNYSSELNVNALELDDSALYLCASSYLSSYEQYFGPGTRLTVT.

This clone was seen just once. V is TRBV9 and J is TRBJ2-5; 8 bases agree with TRBD2. This CDR3 is 14 amino acids long. CDR1 is SGDLS and CDR2 is YYNGEE in the germline V gene. The trim removed 0 bases at V and 5 bases at J, leaving 3 bases unmatched. CDR3 residues: CASSVAAGDETQYF. The CDR3 DNA reads TGTGCCAGCAGCGTAGCAGCGGGAGACGAGACCCAGTACTTC.

This chain links TRBV10-3 with TRBJ1-4; D perhaps matches TRBD1 (6 bases). V was trimmed by 0 bases and J by 0 bases, leaving 14 bases between them. Germline V gives CDR1 ENHRY, CDR2 SYGVKD. The CDR3 contains 18 residues. This chain's CDR3 is CAISESRTEGATNEKLFF. The CDR3 region has the DNA TGTGCCATCAGTGAGTCTCGGACAGAAGGTGCAACTAATGAAAAACTGTTTTTT.

The chain combines TRBV5-4 with TRBJ2-5, with 7 bases that match TRBD2. The CDR3 runs 16 residues. Germline V CDR1 and CDR2: SGHNT, YYREEE (reference sequence). Trimming cost V 4 bases and J 2 bases; bases outside gene matches: 11. The CDR3 spells CASSPGGAEGQETQYF. The CDR3 region has the DNA TGTGCCAGCAGCCCGGGGGGTGCGGAAGGACAAGAGACCCAGTACTTC.

The gene calls are TRBV7-2 and TRBJ2-5, with D possibly matching TRBD2 (5 bases). The CDR3 is 18 amino acids. V was cut by 1 base and J by 5 bases, with 23 bases left in between. Germline CDR1 and CDR2: SGHTA and FQGNSA. CDR3 DNA: TGTGCCAGCAGCTTAGAATACACCAGCGCGGAGGCTAGTGAGACCCAGTACTTC. It encodes CASSLEYTSAEASETQYF.

This chain connects TRBV30 to TRBJ2-3; 7 bases are a match to TRBD1. This CDR3 comprises 14 residues. The junction had 9 bases not matched to a gene; V was cut back by 5 bases and J by 4 bases. Germline CDR1 is GTSNPN and CDR2 is SVGIG (reference sequence). The CDR3 nucleotides read TGTGCCTGGGACACCGGGACAGCCGCAGATACGCAGTATTTT. This sequence encodes CAWDTGTAADTQYF. Full variable domain (remainder filled in from reference TRBV30 and TRBJ2-3): SQTIHQWPATLVQPVGSPLSLECTVEGTSNPNLYWYRQAAGRGLQLLFYSVGIGQISSEVPQNLSASRPQDRQFILSSKKLLLSDSGFYLCAWDTGTAADTQYFGPGTRLTVL.

The chain has TRBV7-9 and TRBJ2-4, with 7 bases lining up with TRBD1. After removal of 3 bases from V and 5 bases from J, the junction contained 4 bases not matched to a gene. Germline loops: CDR1 SEHNR, CDR2 FQNEAQ (reference sequence). CDR3 size: 14 residues. The CDR3: CASSLDRYQNIQYF. The CDR3 DNA is TGTGCCAGCAGCTTGGACAGGTACCAAAACATTCAGTACTTC.

On this clone: Other DNA sequences in this specimen translate into the identical CDR3. J is TRBJ2-7 and V is TRBV7-6; possible D gene TRBD2, 6 bases. Germline loops: CDR1 SGHVS, CDR2 FNYEAQ. There are 15 residues in the CDR3. V dropped 0 bases and J dropped 1 base, with 10 bases sitting between them. In DNA, the CDR3 is TGTGCCAGCAGCTTAGCTCGGGACTCGTCCTACGAGCAGTACTTC. Protein product: CASSLARDSSYEQYF.

J is TRBJ2-7 and V is TRBV28, with D hard to call. The CDR3 extends over 16 amino acids. The V and J ends lost 7 bases and 2 bases respectively, with 21 bases between them. CDR1 and CDR2 (germline): MDHEN, SYDVKM. The CDR3 DNA reads as TGTGCCAGCACCTCCGTCTCGGGTTTATCCCCCTACGAGCAGTACTTC. It yields the protein CASTSVSGLSPYEQYF.